The clone carrying this T cell receptor (beta chain) was found a few times. Its specificity is not known. The data derive from a study of cytotoxic CD8 clonotypes in ibrutinib-treated CLL. In the study overall: Patients: fewer than 12 relapsed/refractory, approximately 14 treatment-naive, around 17 IGHV unmutated. The sample average was about 280,000 productive templates and 85,000 to 100,000 productive rearrangements.

The CDR3 runs to 14 residues. CDR1 and CDR2 from the germline V gene are GTSNPN and SVGIG (reference sequence). V dropped 4 bases and J dropped 8 bases, with 17 bases sitting between them. The assay was immunoSEQ multiplex PCR, and TCRdb's table has in-frame clones only and misses some. The sample lists 200,000 or so clones, approximately 70% occurring once. Whole-study findings and limits: Public clonotypes showed up rarely, and on treatment they shrank or held steady. Baseline clonality, above age-matched healthy donor levels, tracked circulating CD8+ T-cell counts.

This rearrangement joins TRBV30 to TRBJ1-4; possible D gene TRBD1, 5 bases. The source was PBMCs, collected after 12 months of ibrutinib treatment. The sequence was obtained from a human donor with chronic lymphocytic leukemia. The CDR3 reads CAWNRGAVDEKLFF. The DNA of the CDR3 is TGTGCCTGGAACAGAGGGGCAGTGGACGAAAAACTGTTTTTT.